Below are 12 T cell receptor beta chains sequenced from a single sample in a study of T cell responses to AZD1222 COVID-19 vaccine. Libraries were prepared by immunoSEQ multiplex PCR; TCRdb keeps only in-frame clonotypes and omits some of them. The sample yields 100,000 or so clones, roughly 90% seen once. Sequences were derived from peripheral blood, sampled on day 0 of AZD1222 vaccination. Receptors originate from an adult in good health.

The chain combines TRBV6-5 with TRBJ1-3; the D is unclear. CDR3 size: 13 residues. V lost 6 bases to trimming and J lost 4 bases, with 10 bases between them. Germline V gene lookup returns CDR1 MNHEY and CDR2 SVGAGI. The CDR3 bases are TGTGCCAGCAGCTCTACGGTGGGAAACACCATATATTTT. This encodes CASSSTVGNTIYF.

V usage is TRBV5-1 and J usage is TRBJ2-7; 9 nucleotides align to TRBD2. This CDR3 region has 15 residues. Losses at the gene ends were 0 bases for V and 2 bases for J; bases not matched to a gene: 3. Germline V gene data show CDR1 as SGHRS and CDR2 as YFSETQ. Written as DNA, the CDR3 is TGCGCCAGCAGCTTGGGCGGCGGGAGGGCCTACGAGCAGTACTTC. This gives the protein CASSLGGGRAYEQYF.

This rearrangement joins TRBV7-6 to TRBJ2-1; D is ambiguous. The germline CDR1 and CDR2 sequences are SGHVS and FNYEAQ. The CDR3 extends over 14 amino acids. V was trimmed by 0 bases and J by 9 bases, leaving 12 bases between them. For the CDR3, the DNA is TGTGCCAGCAGCTTAGCGTCCCTTGCCGGTGAGCAGTTCTTC. Translation gives CASSLASLAGEQFF.

The V and J genes are TRBV6-6 and TRBJ2-2; perhaps TRBD1 as D (6 bases). CDR3 size: 16 residues. Trimming took 7 bases from V and 1 from J, leaving 16 bases between them. Looked up from germline, CDR1 is MNHNY and CDR2 is SVGAGI (reference sequence). The CDR3: CASTSLGTKNTGELFF. The CDR3 DNA sequence: TGTGCCAGCACCTCCCTGGGGACAAAGAACACCGGGGAGCTGTTTTTT.

J is TRBJ2-5 and V is TRBV5-1; 8 nucleotides line up with TRBD2. Germline assignment: CDR1 SGHRS and CDR2 YFSETQ. The CDR3 spans 16 residues. Trimming at V came to 4 bases and at J to 3 bases, leaving 11 bases not matched to a gene. CDR3 coding DNA: TGCGCCAGCAGCCCAACCCCCCTAGCGGGTAAAGAGACCCAGTACTTC. This sequence encodes CASSPTPLAGKETQYF. Using reference TRBV5-1 and TRBJ2-5 for the parts outside the CDR3, the full variable domain is KAGVTQTPRYLIKTRGQQVTLSCSPISGHRSVSWYQQTPGQGLQFLFEYFSETQRNKGNFPGRFSGRQFSNSRSEMNVSTLELGDSALYLCASSPTPLAGKETQYFGPGTRLLVL.

The chain combines TRBV28 with TRBJ2-1; D is perhaps TRBD1 (6 bases). The CDR3 runs to 14 residues. Germline V gives CDR1 MDHEN, CDR2 SYDVKM. V gave up 6 bases and J gave up 4 bases, with 13 bases separating them. The DNA for the CDR3 is TGTGCCAGCAGACGGACAGTTTCTTACAATGAGCAGTTCTTC. It specifies CASRRTVSYNEQFF.

A few counts support this clone. The genes are TRBV19 and TRBJ2-7, with 9 positions matching TRBD1. The trim removed 3 bases at V and 6 bases at J, leaving 3 bases unmatched. CDR1 is LNHDA and CDR2 is SQIVND in the germline V gene (reference sequence). The CDR3 covers 13 residues. DNA of the CDR3: TGTGCCAGTAGTATGGACAGGGGTGGCGAGCAGTACTTC. As protein: CASSMDRGGEQYF.

This clone was seen just once. The V call is TRBV6-5, the J call TRBJ1-2, with D possibly TRBD1 on 6 matching bases. The germline V and J ends were trimmed by 0 bases and 4 bases, with 15 bases remaining between them. The CDR3 contains 16 residues. Germline values: CDR1 MNHEY, CDR2 SVGAGI. The CDR3: CASSYSRRGGRYGYTF. CDR3 sequence (DNA): TGTGCCAGCAGTTACTCGAGGCGAGGGGGACGCTATGGCTACACCTTC.

The genes are TRBV3-1 (or the pseudogene TRBV3-2) and TRBJ2-7; the match to TRBD2 covers 7 bases. The CDR3 is made up of 16 amino acids. The V gene end was trimmed by 2 bases and the J gene end by 0 bases; junction bases not matched to a gene: 7. Germline values: CDR1 LGHDT, CDR2 YNNKEL (reference sequence). In nucleotides, the CDR3 is TGTGCCAGCAGCCAACGGTCGGGACTAAGCTCCTACGAGCAGTACTTC. Protein: CASSQRSGLSSYEQYF.

The chain joins TRBV7-9 to TRBJ1-1, with D possibly matching TRBD1 (5 bases). Looked up from germline, CDR1 is SEHNR and CDR2 is FQNEAQ (reference sequence). This CDR3 comprises 13 residues. Trimming took off 11 bases at V and 5 bases at J, with 18 bases between the two ends. CDR3 residues: CASTKGWITEAFF. CDR3 DNA: TGTGCCTCCACCAAGGGGTGGATAACTGAAGCTTTCTTT.

The rearrangement links TRBV5-1 to TRBJ2-1; D call uncertain. CDR1 SGHRS and CDR2 YFSETQ come from the germline V gene. V lost 0 bases, J lost 4 bases, and 8 bases lay in between. The CDR3 runs to 14 residues. The CDR3 coding sequence is TGCGCCAGCAGCTTGGCTCACCCGTACAATGAGCAGTTCTTC. It yields the protein CASSLAHPYNEQFF.

The chain links TRBV5-6 to TRBJ2-1; 7 bases are shared with TRBD1. With V trimmed by 3 bases and J by 4 bases, 7 bases remained unmatched. The CDR3 extends over 15 amino acids. Germline V CDR1 and CDR2: SGHDT, YYEEEE. As DNA, the CDR3 is TGTGCCAGCAGCTCACAGGGGAGAGGTTACAATGAGCAGTTCTTC. The encoded protein is CASSSQGRGYNEQFF.